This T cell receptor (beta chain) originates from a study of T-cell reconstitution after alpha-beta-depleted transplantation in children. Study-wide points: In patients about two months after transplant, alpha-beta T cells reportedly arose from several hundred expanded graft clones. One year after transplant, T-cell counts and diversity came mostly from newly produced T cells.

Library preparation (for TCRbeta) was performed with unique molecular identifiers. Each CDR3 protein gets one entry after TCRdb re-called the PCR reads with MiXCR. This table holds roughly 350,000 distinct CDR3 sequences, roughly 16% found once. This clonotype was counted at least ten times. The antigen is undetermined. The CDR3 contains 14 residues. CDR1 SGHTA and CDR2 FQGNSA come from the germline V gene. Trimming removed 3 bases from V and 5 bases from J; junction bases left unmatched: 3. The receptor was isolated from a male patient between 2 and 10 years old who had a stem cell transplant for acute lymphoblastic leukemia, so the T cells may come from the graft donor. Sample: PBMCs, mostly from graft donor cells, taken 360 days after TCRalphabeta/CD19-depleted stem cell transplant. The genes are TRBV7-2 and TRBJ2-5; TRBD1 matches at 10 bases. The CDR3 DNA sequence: TGTGCCAGCAGCTTTGACAGGGGGCGGGAGACCCAGTACTTC. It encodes CASSFDRGRETQYF.